Listed below are T cell receptor beta chains from one sample, sequenced in a study of T cells expressing NK-cell markers. TCRdb re-called the 5' RACE reads, yielding one record per CDR3 amino acid sequence without DNA. Here the sample table reports roughly 420,000 distinct CDR3 sequences. The sample taken for sequencing was blood T cells: a sorted CD56 or NKG2C T cell subset, CD4+ or CD8+ T cells, or bulk PBMC T cells (not recorded which). The receptors originated from a woman between 18 and 75 years old in good health. CDR3s include the opening cysteine and the closing phenylalanine or tryptophan.

V: TRBV7-6; J: TRBJ2-1; CDR3: CASSRGWINEQFF
V: TRBV5-4; J: TRBJ2-7; CDR3: CASSGGQNPYEQYF
V: TRBV6-1; J: TRBJ1-2; CDR3: CASSRQGVSGYGYTF
V: TRBV14; J: TRBJ2-1; CDR3: CASSPGLWTSGTSYNEQFF
V: TRBV12-5; J: TRBJ2-4; CDR3: CASGLVLCGLAKNIQYF
V: TRBV4-3; J: TRBJ2-5; CDR3: CASSQDGRQETQYF
V: TRBV1; J: TRBJ2-7; CDR3: CTSSLRGTSDSYEQYF
V: TRBV12-3/TRBV12-4; J: TRBJ2-1; CDR3: CASSLLASLAYNEQFF
V: TRBV9; J: TRBJ2-3; CDR3: CASSADQYTDTQYF
V: TRBV9; J: TRBJ1-6; CDR3: CASSVVGEPLHF
V: TRBV15; J: TRBJ2-3; CDR3: CATGVGEGGGTQYF
V: TRBV4-3; J: TRBJ2-5; CDR3: CASSPRGRETQYF
V: TRBV18; J: TRBJ2-1; CDR3: CASSPRRGEGDEQFF
V: TRBV6-1; J: TRBJ2-5; CDR3: CASTVGQGMRQETQYF
V: TRBV11-2; J: TRBJ2-1; CDR3: CASSSETGANEQFF
V: TRBV12-5; J: TRBJ2-1; CDR3: CASGPGTSIYEQFF
V: TRBV6-6; J: TRBJ1-3; CDR3: CASRDRNTIYF
V: TRBV5-6; J: TRBJ2-5; CDR3: CASSSYMEETQYF
V: TRBV6-5; J: TRBJ2-3; CDR3: CASSYPRGSGATDTQYF
V: TRBV5-1; J: TRBJ1-1; CDR3: CASSLGTGGLGTEAFF
V: TRBV19; J: TRBJ1-3; CDR3: CASSVSSGNTIYF
V: TRBV2; J: TRBJ1-3; CDR3: CASSRQNSGNTIYF
V: TRBV6-5; J: TRBJ1-2; CDR3: CASSYSGQGNYTF
V: TRBV7-9; J: TRBJ2-3; CDR3: CASSHLVTDTQYF